Listed below are T cell receptor beta chains from one sample, sequenced in a study of blood T cell repertoires in COVID-19. Here immunoSEQ multiplex PCR was the method, and the copy in TCRdb shows in-frame clones only, minus some. Of 95,000 to 150,000 clones in the sample, roughly 84% were seen once. The sequenced material came from peripheral blood. These receptors all come from a man between 60 and 75 years old with acute or convalescent COVID-19. CDR3s include the opening cysteine and the closing phenylalanine or tryptophan. Fields, in order: V gene, clone size, J gene, D gene, CDR3 protein, CDR3 DNA. D genes are given only for firm matches. Clone size is stated in some rows and not others, as once, few, many or a class when expanded.

>TRBV6-5|.|TRBJ1-4|TRBD1
CASSYSRTGGNEKLFF
TGTGCCAGCAGTTACTCCAGGACAGGGGGTAATGAAAAACTGTTTTTT
>TRBV28|.|TRBJ1-6|.
CASSLNDRGIVVLHF
TGTGCCAGCAGTTTAAACGACAGAGGTATTGTGGTCCTCCACTTT
>TRBV4-3|.|TRBJ2-2|TRBD1
CASSLGTGSAGELFF
TGCGCCAGCAGCCTTGGGACAGGGTCAGCCGGGGAGCTGTTTTTT
>TRBV27|.|TRBJ1-6|TRBD1
CASSPWTGKNSPLHF
TGTGCCAGCAGCCCCTGGACAGGGAAGAATTCACCCCTCCACTTT
>TRBV6-2/TRBV6-3|once|TRBJ2-7|.
CASSYPDIEQYF
TGTGCCAGCAGTTACCCAGACATCGAGCAGTACTTC
>TRBV2|.|TRBJ1-1|TRBD1
CASRDLQGSGTEAFF
TGTGCCAGCAGGGACCTACAGGGGTCGGGCACTGAAGCTTTCTTT
>TRBV7-2|.|TRBJ1-3|TRBD1
CASSFSYPRTGSSGNTIYF
TGTGCCAGCAGCTTTTCCTATCCTCGGACAGGAAGCTCTGGAAACACCATATATTTT
>TRBV13|.|TRBJ1-4|TRBD1
CASSLAGTGSWVAEKLFF
TGTGCCAGCAGCCTTGCCGGGACAGGCTCCTGGGTGGCTGAAAAACTGTTTTTT
>TRBV28|.|TRBJ2-1|.
CASNDLGYNEQFF
TGTGCCAGCAACGACCTAGGATACAATGAGCAGTTCTTC
>TRBV6-5|.|TRBJ1-1|.
CASSSHAGDTEAFF
TGTGCCAGCAGTTCCCATGCGGGGGACACTGAAGCTTTCTTT
>TRBV29-1|.|TRBJ2-1|.
CSVDGSGEQFF
TGCAGCGTTGACGGGAGTGGAGAGCAGTTCTTC
>TRBV6-4|.|TRBJ2-3|TRBD2
CASRQLAGATDTQYF
TGTGCCAGCAGGCAACTAGCGGGAGCCACAGATACGCAGTATTTT
>TRBV28|.|TRBJ2-1|.
CASSPFDAGLFF
TGTGCCAGCAGCCCATTTGACGCTGGACTGTTCTTC
>TRBV27|.|TRBJ2-1|.
CASSLTSSGMDEQFF
TGTGCCAGCAGTTTAACTAGTTCGGGGATGGATGAGCAGTTCTTC
>TRBV3-1/TRBV3-2|.|TRBJ1-1|.
CASSQGPYTEAFF
TGTGCCAGCAGCCAAGGTCCTTACACTGAAGCTTTCTTT
>TRBV18|few|TRBJ2-1|.
CAGGGTRNEQFF
TGTGCGGGAGGCGGGACCCGTAATGAGCAGTTCTTC
>TRBV5-4|.|TRBJ1-2|TRBD1
CASRVDRARGYGYTF
TGTGCCAGCCGAGTTGACAGGGCCAGAGGGTATGGCTACACCTTC
>TRBV6-2/TRBV6-3|.|TRBJ1-5|TRBD1
CASSPGQGAYQPQHF
TGTGCCAGCAGCCCGGGACAGGGGGCTTATCAGCCCCAGCATTTT
>TRBV5-6|.|TRBJ1-1|TRBD1
CASSSLQGRAGYTEAFF
TGTGCCAGCAGCTCTCTACAGGGGCGCGCGGGATACACTGAAGCTTTCTTT
>TRBV5-1|.|TRBJ2-5|TRBD2
CASSSSPTASGNQETQYF
TGCGCCAGCAGCTCTAGCCCCACGGCTAGCGGAAACCAAGAGACCCAGTACTTC
>TRBV28|.|TRBJ1-2|TRBD1
CASSGDRGKPIASDGYTF
TGTGCCAGCAGTGGGGACAGGGGAAAGCCTATTGCATCGGACGGCTACACCTTC
>TRBV6-2/TRBV6-3|.|TRBJ2-1|TRBD1
CASSQRTGGGHNEQFF
TGTGCCAGCAGTCAACGGACAGGGGGAGGGCACAATGAGCAGTTCTTC
>TRBV5-1|.|TRBJ1-6|.
CASSLAGISPLHF
TGCGCCAGCAGCTTGGCAGGCATCTCACCCCTCCACTTT
>TRBV5-5|.|TRBJ2-3|.
CASRSGTNTDTQYF
TGTGCCAGCAGGTCCGGGACAAACACAGATACGCAGTATTTT
>TRBV7-2|.|TRBJ2-4|.
CASSSGAGNIQYF
TGTGCCAGCAGCTCAGGGGCAGGAAACATTCAGTACTTC
>TRBV7-2|.|TRBJ2-7|.
CASSLSRGGEQYF
TGTGCCAGCAGCTTATCCCGAGGGGGCGAGCAGTACTTC
>TRBV7-2|.|TRBJ2-5|.
CASSLEPGWETQYF
TGTGCCAGCAGCTTAGAGCCGGGTTGGGAGACCCAGTACTTC
>TRBV24-1|few|TRBJ2-2|TRBD1
CATSDPGTGNTGELFF
TGTGCCACCAGTGACCCCGGGACAGGTAACACCGGGGAGCTGTTTTTT
>TRBV7-2|.|TRBJ2-5|TRBD1
CASSSGTGGETQYF
TGTGCCAGCAGCTCGGGGACAGGGGGAGAGACCCAGTACTTC
>TRBV7-8|.|TRBJ2-5|.
CASSFITGETQYF
TGTGCCAGCAGCTTTATTACGGGAGAGACCCAGTACTTC
>TRBV28|.|TRBJ2-2|.
CASRDLNTGELFF
TGTGCCAGCAGGGACTTGAACACCGGGGAGCTGTTTTTT
>TRBV12-3/TRBV12-4|.|TRBJ1-1|.
CASSLGLEAFF
TGTGCCAGCAGTTTGGGCCTTGAAGCTTTCTTT
>TRBV7-2|.|TRBJ2-5|.
CASTPGIGETQYF
TGTGCCAGCACCCCCGGGATTGGGGAGACCCAGTACTTC